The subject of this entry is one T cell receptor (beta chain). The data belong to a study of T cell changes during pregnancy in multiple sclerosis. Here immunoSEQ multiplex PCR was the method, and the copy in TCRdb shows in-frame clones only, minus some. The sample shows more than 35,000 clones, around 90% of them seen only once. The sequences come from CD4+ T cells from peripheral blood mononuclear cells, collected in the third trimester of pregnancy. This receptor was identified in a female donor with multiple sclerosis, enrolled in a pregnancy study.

CDR3 sequence (DNA): TGTGCCAGCAGCGTATCCGCTAGCGGATATATCACAGATACGCAGTATTTT. Translating it yields CASSVSASGYITDTQYF. The V gene is TRBV9, the J gene TRBJ2-3, with 7 bases aligning to TRBD2. The germline CDR1 and CDR2 sequences are SGDLS and YYNGEE. The CDR3 length is 17 residues. Germline trimming cut 1 base from V and 2 bases from J; bases unmatched to any gene: 10.